This is a list of T cell receptor beta chains from one sample in a study of T cells after yellow fever vaccination. MiXCR was run by TCRdb on the 5' RACE reads, yielding one entry per CDR3 protein. The sample lists about 75,000 distinct CDR3 sequences, around 7.8% occurring once. Material: CD8+ T cells sorted from PBMCs, obtained 10 to 11 days after the first yellow fever vaccination. These receptors were taken from a man aged 18 to 30 who received the YFV17D yellow fever vaccine. Each CDR3 is given with its conserved first and last residue. D genes are given only for firm matches. Expanded clones are given a class, and other clones once, few, many or no size at all.

TRBV12-3/TRBV12-4	many	-	TRBJ2-3	CASSFSEGLSDTQYF	TGTGCCAGCTCCTTTTCGGAGGGCTTGTCAGATACGCAGTATTTT
TRBV7-3	many	-	TRBJ2-1	CASSPGYSSYNEQFF	TGTGCCAGCAGTCCAGGGTATTCGTCCTACAATGAGCAGTTCTTC
TRBV19	few	-	TRBJ2-3	CASSNPGDTGTDTQYF	TGTGCCAGTAGTAATCCGGGAGATACCGGCACAGATACGCAGTATTTT
TRBV5-1	-	TRBD1	TRBJ2-7	CASSLVLGTGTYEQYF	TGCGCCAGCAGCTTGGTTTTAGGGACAGGGACCTACGAGCAGTACTTC
TRBV7-9	many	-	TRBJ2-7	CASSLNGGRRSSYEQYF	TGTGCCAGCAGCTTGAACGGGGGACGGAGGAGCTCCTACGAGCAGTACTTC
TRBV20-1	-	TRBD2	TRBJ2-3	CSAKSLLAGEADTQYF	TGCAGTGCTAAAAGCCTACTAGCGGGGGAAGCAGATACGCAGTATTTT
TRBV25-1	few	-	TRBJ1-5	CASSSPNSNQPQHF	TGTGCCAGCAGTTCCCCGAATAGCAATCAGCCCCAGCATTTT
TRBV27	few	TRBD1	TRBJ2-5	CASSLSGQGARTQYF	TGTGCCAGCAGTTTATCGGGACAGGGGGCGCGGACCCAGTACTTC
TRBV6-1	-	-	TRBJ1-3	CASRFQGSGNTIYF	TGTGCCAGCAGATTCCAGGGATCTGGAAACACCATATATTTT
TRBV15	many	TRBD2	TRBJ2-1	CATSRGTSGGYNEQFF	TGTGCCACCAGCAGAGGGACTAGCGGGGGCTACAATGAGCAGTTCTTC
TRBV5-6	few	-	TRBJ2-3	CASSVTIMARFPESTDTQYF	TGTGCCAGCAGCGTGACTATCATGGCCCGATTCCCGGAGAGCACAGATACGCAGTATTTT
TRBV18	many	-	TRBJ2-2	CASSPLRVVGELFF	TGTGCCAGCTCACCTCTTCGGGTCGTCGGGGAGCTGTTTTTT
TRBV6-5	-	-	TRBJ2-7	CASSYLGTRSYEQYF	TGTGCCAGCAGTTACCTAGGGACTCGGAGCTACGAGCAGTACTTC
TRBV29-1	few	TRBD1	TRBJ2-4	CSVEDQGAVQYF	TGCAGCGTTGAAGATCAGGGGGCGGTTCAGTACTTC
TRBV29-1	many	-	TRBJ1-2	CSVEIGWYGYTF	TGCAGCGTTGAAATAGGCTGGTATGGCTACACCTTC
TRBV5-1	few	-	TRBJ2-1	CASSTGGGNEQFF	TGCGCCAGCAGCACAGGAGGCGGTAATGAGCAGTTCTTC
TRBV15	many	-	TRBJ1-1	CATSSNKGAEAFF	TGTGCCACCAGCAGTAATAAGGGGGCTGAAGCTTTCTTT
TRBV7-3	few	TRBD2	TRBJ2-3	CASSPQTSGGADTQYF	TGTGCCAGCAGCCCACAGACTAGCGGGGGGGCAGATACGCAGTATTTT
TRBV4-1	few	-	TRBJ2-3	CASSQETGPGDTQYF	TGCGCCAGCAGCCAAGAGACAGGACCTGGAGATACGCAGTATTTT
TRBV5-8	few	TRBD1	TRBJ2-2	CASSWDGTGGAGGELFF	TGTGCCAGCAGCTGGGACGGAACAGGGGGCGCTGGCGGGGAGCTGTTTTTT
TRBV6-1	-	-	TRBJ2-3	CASSPGTPDPKNTQYF	TGTGCCAGCAGTCCCGGGACTCCGGACCCCAAAAATACGCAGTATTTT
TRBV5-1	many	TRBD2	TRBJ2-7	CASSLAPGLGFSYEQYF	TGCGCCAGCAGCTTGGCTCCGGGACTAGGGTTCTCCTACGAGCAGTACTTC
TRBV11-1	few	TRBD2	TRBJ2-1	CASSSRGGGYNEQFF	TGTGCCAGCAGCTCGCGGGGGGGTGGCTACAATGAGCAGTTCTTC
TRBV5-1	few	-	TRBJ2-6	CASSLDGLGANVLTF	TGCGCCAGCAGCCTTGATGGGCTTGGGGCCAACGTCCTGACTTTC
TRBV4-1	-	-	TRBJ1-1	CASSPQNRDAEAFF	TGCGCCAGCAGCCCGCAAAATAGAGACGCTGAAGCTTTCTTT
TRBV9	few	TRBD2	TRBJ2-3	CASSANTGTSFTDTQYF	TGTGCCAGCAGCGCCAACACAGGGACTAGCTTCACAGATACGCAGTATTTT
TRBV4-3	few	TRBD2	TRBJ2-2	CASSQPNSGRVGTGELFF	TGCGCCAGCAGCCAGCCGAATTCAGGGAGGGTTGGCACCGGGGAGCTGTTTTTT
TRBV13	many	TRBD1	TRBJ2-7	CASSSSGTGSNEQYF	TGTGCCAGCAGCTCCTCCGGGACAGGGAGTAACGAGCAGTACTTC
TRBV5-1	-	TRBD1	TRBJ2-3	CASSSVIDRVADTQYF	TGCGCCAGCAGTTCGGTGATCGACAGGGTGGCAGATACGCAGTATTTT
TRBV10-3	few	-	TRBJ1-1	CAISDGQNTEAFF	TGTGCCATCAGTGACGGACAAAACACTGAAGCTTTCTTT
TRBV12-2	many	-	TRBJ2-5	CASRFIGEETQYF	TGTGCAAGTCGCTTCATAGGAGAAGAGACCCAGTACTTC
TRBV9	many	-	TRBJ1-1	CASSVEGTGNTEAFF	TGTGCCAGCAGCGTAGAGGGGACGGGGAACACTGAAGCTTTCTTT
TRBV20-1	many	TRBD1	TRBJ2-1	CSASVGTAFNEQFF	TGCAGTGCTAGTGTAGGGACAGCGTTCAATGAGCAGTTCTTC
TRBV29-1	many	-	TRBJ2-1	CSVEAGGTGGFSSYNEQFF	TGCAGCGTTGAAGCAGGGGGAACGGGGGGCTTTAGCTCCTACAATGAGCAGTTCTTC
TRBV6-5	few	-	TRBJ2-5	CASSSSGGIQETQYF	TGTGCCAGCAGTTCCTCTGGGGGTATCCAAGAGACCCAGTACTTC
TRBV28	many	-	TRBJ1-5	CASSFTLGGNSNQPQHF	TGTGCCAGCAGTTTTACGTTGGGGGGCAATAGCAATCAGCCCCAGCATTTT
TRBV29-1	many	TRBD1	TRBJ2-7	CSVAGTGSEQYF	TGCAGCGTAGCCGGGACAGGGAGCGAGCAGTACTTC
TRBV28	-	-	TRBJ2-1	CASSSNGYPAYNEQFF	TGTGCCAGCAGTTCAAACGGGTACCCGGCCTACAATGAGCAGTTCTTC
TRBV5-1	few	TRBD1	TRBJ1-1	CASSSLGTGGTEAFF	TGCGCCAGCAGCTCGCTAGGGACAGGCGGCACTGAAGCTTTCTTT
TRBV7-7	few	TRBD2	TRBJ2-1	CASSRLAGNEQFF	TGTGCCAGCAGCAGACTAGCGGGGAATGAGCAGTTCTTC
TRBV12-3/TRBV12-4	many	-	TRBJ2-1	CASSLAVVEQFF	TGTGCCAGCAGTTTAGCGGTGGTTGAGCAGTTCTTC
TRBV7-6	many	TRBD1	TRBJ2-1	CATGGFSYNEQFF	TGTGCCACAGGGGGTTTTTCCTACAATGAGCAGTTCTTC
TRBV29-1	few	-	TRBJ2-1	CSVPGTIPYNEQFF	TGCAGCGTCCCCGGGACGATCCCCTACAATGAGCAGTTCTTC
TRBV4-3	many	TRBD1	TRBJ2-3	CASSQRDRELTDTQYF	TGCGCCAGCAGCCAGAGGGACAGGGAATTAACAGATACGCAGTATTTT
TRBV4-1	many	-	TRBJ1-3	CASSQAGFGNTIYF	TGCGCCAGCAGCCAAGCAGGGTTTGGAAACACCATATATTTT
TRBV6-5	few	TRBD2	TRBJ2-5	CASGGGVWETQYF	TGTGCCAGCGGGGGGGGGGTTTGGGAGACCCAGTACTTC
TRBV4-3	many	-	TRBJ1-1	CASSQDSAGRGAEAFF	TGCGCCAGCAGCCAAGATTCGGCAGGGAGGGGCGCTGAAGCTTTCTTT
TRBV10-3	many	-	TRBJ2-7	CAIRGIDGYEQYF	TGTGCCATCAGGGGGATCGACGGGTACGAGCAGTACTTC
TRBV19	-	-	TRBJ1-1	CASKVNTEAFF	TGTGCCAGTAAGGTGAACACTGAAGCTTTCTTT
TRBV5-1	many	TRBD2	TRBJ2-7	CASSLESGTSGFSYEQYF	TGCGCCAGCAGCTTGGAGTCGGGGACTAGCGGGTTCTCCTACGAGCAGTACTTC
TRBV7-9	few	-	TRBJ1-2	CASSSSGRPRDYGYTF	TGTGCCAGCAGCTCATCGGGCCGGCCTCGGGACTATGGCTACACCTTC
TRBV5-1	many	-	TRBJ2-1	CASSLVLGERNEQFF	TGCGCCAGCAGCTTGGTGCTGGGGGAGCGCAATGAGCAGTTCTTC